One and the same sample provided the 20 T cell receptor beta chains below, sequenced in a study of long-term antiretroviral therapy in people with HIV. The assay, immunoSEQ v3.0, was run at survey level. TCRdb's table, derived via immunoSEQ multiplex PCR, lists solely in-frame clones and lacks some. The data contain about 21,000 clones, about 88% of them singletons. Source: unsorted PBMCs, taken 2.3 years after starting antiretroviral therapy. All receptors derive from a man in his 60s with HIV.

This chain joins TRBV19 and TRBJ1-1; 10 bases are shared with TRBD1. This CDR3 is 14 amino acids long. Germline V CDR1 and CDR2: LNHDA, SQIVND (reference sequence). J was trimmed by 1 base and V by 10 bases; bases with no gene match: 6. CDR3 residues: CANGDRGGNTEAFF. The CDR3 DNA reads TGTGCCAATGGGGACAGGGGTGGGAACACTGAAGCTTTCTTT.

The J gene is TRBJ2-7, the V gene TRBV9, with TRBD2 matching over 8 bases. The CDR3 sequence is 15 residues long. The trim removed 4 bases at V and 2 bases at J, leaving 8 bases unmatched. Germline assignment: CDR1 SGDLS and CDR2 YYNGEE. The CDR3 sequence is CASSSSGSSAYEQYF. CDR3 bases: TGTGCCAGCAGCTCGAGCGGGAGTAGCGCCTACGAGCAGTACTTC.

This clone has just a few counts. This chain joins TRBV9 and TRBJ1-3; possible D gene TRBD1, 5 bases. Trimming removed 3 bases at V and 6 bases at J, with 13 bases between. This CDR3 contains 14 residues. Germline loops: CDR1 SGDLS, CDR2 YYNGEE. CDR3 residues: CASSGSAGENTIYF. DNA of the CDR3: TGTGCCAGCAGCGGGTCAGCGGGGGAAAACACCATATATTTT.

In DNA form, the CDR3 reads TGTGCCTGGAACCGGGACAGGGTCGATCAGCCCCAGCATTTT. Its translation is CAWNRDRVDQPQHF. The rearrangement uses TRBV30 and TRBJ1-5, with 9 positions matching TRBD1. There are 14 residues in the CDR3. Germline-derived CDR1 and CDR2 are GTSNPN and SVGIG (reference sequence). J was trimmed by 5 bases and V by 4 bases; bases with no gene match: 6.

This sequence joins TRBV13 and TRBJ2-7; the D gene is possibly TRBD2 (6 bases). The CDR3 extends over 15 amino acids. V shed 3 bases and J shed 3 bases, with 15 bases lying between them. Germline V lookup: CDR1 PRHDT, CDR2 FYEKMQ (reference sequence). In DNA form, the CDR3 reads TGTGCCAGCAGCTTTCGCCGGGACTCTATCTACGAGCAGTACTTC. This gives the protein CASSFRRDSIYEQYF.

The rearrangement uses TRBV7-2 and TRBJ1-5; D not certain. Trimming shortened V by 3 bases and J by 3 bases, and 9 bases separated the two germline ends. This CDR3 region has 14 residues. The germline CDR1 and CDR2 sequences are SGHTA and FQGNSA. The CDR3 nucleotides read TGTGCCAGCAGCTTGGGGAGTCTCAATCAGCCCCAGCATTTT. It is translated as CASSLGSLNQPQHF.

The chain is built from TRBV6-5 and TRBJ2-7; TRBD1 is a possible D gene (5 bases). Germline V gene sequence: CDR1 MNHEY, CDR2 SVGAGI. The CDR3 length is 15 residues. V dropped 6 bases and J dropped 3 bases, with 18 bases sitting between them. Here the CDR3 reads CASSQNRRTNYEQYF. In nucleotides, the CDR3 is TGTGCCAGCAGCCAAAACAGGCGCACCAACTACGAGCAGTACTTC.

The chain uses TRBV7-7 and TRBJ2-7, with TRBD2 matching 10 bases. V lost 5 bases and J lost 2; bases outside the gene matches: 9. The CDR3 sequence is 16 residues long. Germline CDR1 reads SSHAT; CDR2 reads FNYEAQ (reference sequence). The CDR3 bases are TGTGCCAGCAGCGCTAGCCTCCTAGCGGGGGCCTACGAGCAGTACTTC. Protein sequence: CASSASLLAGAYEQYF.

Only a few counts were recorded for this clone. The genes are TRBV27 and TRBJ1-2; unclear D gene. Germline loops: CDR1 MNHEY, CDR2 SMNVEV (reference sequence). The CDR3 length is 13 residues. V was clipped by 4 bases and J by 8 bases, with 14 bases between them. The CDR3 DNA sequence: TGTGCCAGCAGTTACAGACCTAACGTGGGCTACACCTTC. This codes for CASSYRPNVGYTF.

The CDR3 here is CASSLEAGVEKLFF. The CDR3 nucleotides read TGCGCCAGCAGCTTGGAGGCAGGGGTTGAAAAACTGTTTTTT. The rearrangement joins TRBV5-1 to TRBJ1-4; TRBD1 is a possible D gene (6 bases). Deletions cut 0 bases from V and 7 bases from J, with 10 bases between. Per the germline V gene, CDR1 is SGHRS and CDR2 is YFSETQ. The CDR3 extends over 14 amino acids.

This chain links TRBV19 with TRBJ2-7, with 8 bases lining up with TRBD1. This CDR3 spans 20 amino acids. CDR1 and CDR2 (germline): LNHDA, SQIVND (reference sequence). Trimming at V came to 4 bases and at J to 0 bases, leaving 20 bases not matched to a gene. CDR3 loop: CASSTNPPSAGQEISYEQYF. CDR3 coding DNA: TGTGCCAGTAGTACTAACCCACCGTCTGCGGGACAGGAAATCTCCTACGAGCAGTACTTC.

V usage is TRBV11-2 and J usage is TRBJ2-3; D may be TRBD1 (6 bases). Looked up from germline, CDR1 is SGHAT and CDR2 is FQNNGV. The CDR3 covers 14 residues. Trimming shortened V by 5 bases and J by 2 bases, and 11 bases separated the two germline ends. The CDR3: CASSPTGNTDTQYF. The CDR3 bases are TGTGCCAGCAGCCCAACAGGGAACACAGATACGCAGTATTTT. The whole variable domain, remainder taken from reference TRBV11-2 and TRBJ2-3, is EAGVAQSPRYKIIEKRQSVAFWCNPISGHATLYWYQQILGQGPKLLIQFQNNGVVDDSQLPKDRFSAERLKGVDSTLKIQPAKLEDSAVYLCASSPTGNTDTQYFGPGTRLTVL.

CDR3 DNA sequence: TGTGCCAGCAAACCCCAGTACTTC. Amino acid sequence: CASKPQYF. The chain links TRBV7-6 to TRBJ2-4; no clear D gene. Germline values: CDR1 SGHVS, CDR2 FNYEAQ. Trimming shortened V by 7 bases and J by 13 bases, and 5 bases separated the two germline ends. CDR3 size: 8 residues.

The V gene is TRBV7-7, the J gene TRBJ2-5; D is possibly TRBD1 or TRBD2 (5 bases each). Germline lookup yields CDR1 SSHAT and CDR2 FNYEAQ (reference sequence). V gave up 2 bases and J gave up 4 bases, with 11 bases separating them. The CDR3 has 14 amino acids. CDR3 bases: TGTGCCAGCAGCTTATCGATGGGGGTAGAGACCCAGTACTTC. Its protein product is CASSLSMGVETQYF.

This chain uses TRBV6-5 with TRBJ1-3, with D perhaps matching TRBD1 (5 bases). The CDR3 loop spans 15 amino acids. Trimming stripped 6 bases from V and 3 bases from J, with 15 bases between. CDR1 is MNHEY and CDR2 is SVGAGI in the germline V gene. CDR3 bases: TGTGCCAGCAGGAGGGGAAGGACTTTTGGAAACACCATATATTTT. Protein sequence: CASRRGRTFGNTIYF.

CDR3 region: CASSQGNSFYEQYF. CDR3 coding DNA: TGTGCCAGCAGCCAAGGAAACTCATTCTACGAGCAGTACTTC. V usage is TRBV14 and J usage is TRBJ2-7; D remains ambiguous. Germline CDR1 is SGHDN and CDR2 is FVKESK. V lost 1 base and J 3 bases, leaving 10 bases between the germline ends. This CDR3 region has 14 residues.

The chain couples TRBV9 to TRBJ2-7, with 8 bases identical to TRBD1. The trim removed 0 bases at V and 7 bases at J, leaving 9 bases unmatched. This CDR3 region has 15 residues. In germline, CDR1 is SGDLS, CDR2 YYNGEE. DNA for the CDR3: TGTGCCAGCAGCGTAGATCCCGGACAGGGACGGGAGCAGTACTTC. Protein sequence: CASSVDPGQGREQYF.

The chain employs TRBV6-5 and TRBJ2-5; D is possibly TRBD1 or TRBD2 (5 bases each). Trimming took 6 bases from V and 12 from J, leaving 14 bases between them. The germline V gene encodes CDR1 MNHEY and CDR2 SVGAGI. There are 11 residues in the CDR3. The CDR3 DNA reads TGTGCCAGCAGCCGCCGGGACGCAGAGTACTTC. Translated: CASSRRDAEYF.

This clone was seen more than once but under ten times. The chain is built from TRBV27 and TRBJ1-5; 7 bases align to TRBD1. CDR1 is MNHEY, CDR2 SMNVEV, per germline (reference sequence). This CDR3 spans 16 amino acids. V dropped 6 bases and J dropped 0; count of bases not matched to a gene: 8. The CDR3 loop reads CASRKTGANSNQPQHF. The CDR3 bases are TGTGCCAGCAGAAAAACAGGGGCAAATAGCAATCAGCCCCAGCATTTT.

The chain uses TRBV15 and TRBJ1-1; D uncertain. Germline lookup yields CDR1 LNHNV and CDR2 YYDKDF (reference sequence). V lost 0 bases to trimming and J lost 8 bases, with 10 bases between them. The CDR3 has 13 amino acids. DNA of the CDR3: TGTGCCACCAGCAGAGATCGATCCAGAGAAGCTTTCTTT. It yields the protein CATSRDRSREAFF.